The source of this T cell receptor beta chain is a study of cytomegalovirus exposure and HLA in healthy donors. This CDR3 is built from 15 residues. Germline V CDR1 and CDR2: SEHNR, FQNEAQ (reference sequence). V shed 4 bases and J 2 bases; nucleotides not matched to a gene: 7. In the case of this clone: Its antigen is unknown.

Study-wide results and caveats: Later genetic work tied a missense DCLRE1C variant to beta-chain V and J trimming.

This PCR relied on a set of 60 Vbeta primers and 13 Jbeta primers. The table came from immunoSEQ multiplex PCR; TCRdb's copy has only in-frame clones and leaves some out. The sample lists under 150,000 clones, 82% occurring once. V and J are TRBV7-9 and TRBJ2-7; 8 bases are a match to TRBD1. The sequenced material came from PBMCs. The origin of this receptor is a male donor in good health and CMV-seronegative. For the CDR3, the DNA is TGTGCCAGCAGCTCCCGGGACAGGCTCGCCTACGAGCAGTACTTC. This translates into CASSSRDRLAYEQYF.